These 9 T cell receptor beta chains came from one sample sequenced in a study of OX40 agonist ivuxolimab in advanced cancers. Using immunoSEQ multiplex PCR, the repertoire was profiled, and TCRdb retains in-frame clones only, with some absent. The sample carries approximately 160,000 clones, 90% to 95% recorded once. The sample consisted of CD4+ or CD8+ T cells sorted from blood, taken in a trial of the OX40 agonist ivuxolimab. The receptors were gathered from an adult with an advanced solid tumor such as melanoma, head and neck, liver or kidney cancer.

The chain employs TRBV7-7 and TRBJ1-4; D remains ambiguous. This CDR3 is built from 14 residues. V dropped 5 bases and J dropped 7 bases, with 14 bases sitting between them. Germline V CDR1 and CDR2: SSHAT, FNYEAQ (reference sequence). The CDR3 DNA reads TGTGCCAGCAGCCCTTTACCGGGGTCTGAAAAACTGTTTTTT. Protein sequence: CASSPLPGSEKLFF.

The chain carries TRBV4-1 and TRBJ2-1, with 10 positions matching TRBD2. The CDR3 extends over 15 amino acids. Looked up from germline, CDR1 is MGHRA and CDR2 is YSYEKL. The V segment lost 4 bases and the J segment 8 bases; nucleotides outside the gene matches: 8. The CDR3 nucleotides are TGCGCCAGCAGCCGAGGCAGCGGGAGGGCCTATGAGCAGTTCTTC. Amino acid sequence: CASSRGSGRAYEQFF.

The rearrangement links TRBV19 to TRBJ2-4, with 7 bases matching TRBD2. CDR1 is LNHDA, CDR2 SQIVND, per germline (reference sequence). The CDR3 runs to 16 residues. J gave up 8 bases and V 4 bases, and 14 bases lay outside the gene matches. The CDR3 DNA is TGTGCCAGTAGTACACGACTAGCCTTGGATGTTTACATTCAGTACTTC. Translating it yields CASSTRLALDVYIQYF.

DNA for the CDR3: TGCGCCAGCAGCCCGACAGGGGCTGGAAACACCATATATTTT. Protein product: CASSPTGAGNTIYF. The J gene is TRBJ1-3, the V gene TRBV4-3, with 8 bases matching TRBD1. Germline lookup yields CDR1 LGHNA and CDR2 YSLEER. The ends lost 4 bases at V and 2 bases at J; junction bases unmatched: 1. The CDR3 has 14 amino acids.

The chain is built from TRBV6-4 and TRBJ2-1, with 7 bases matching TRBD2. Germline V gives CDR1 MRHNA, CDR2 SNTAGT. After removal of 3 bases from V and 2 bases from J, the junction contained 16 bases not matched to a gene. This CDR3 has 19 amino acids. The CDR3 protein is CASSDAVGVAGVAYNEQFF. The CDR3 DNA sequence: TGTGCCAGCAGTGATGCCGTCGGGGTGGCGGGAGTGGCCTACAATGAGCAGTTCTTC.

The chain combines TRBV5-1 with TRBJ2-7; D gene ambiguous. This CDR3 comprises 14 residues. With 4 bases removed from V and 1 base from J, the gap between germline ends came to 12 bases. Germline loops: CDR1 SGHRS, CDR2 YFSETQ. The CDR3 region is CASSAMSVSYEQYF. As DNA, the CDR3 is TGCGCCAGCAGCGCCATGTCGGTTTCCTACGAGCAGTACTTC.

The sample holds one count of this clone. The chain has TRBV7-2 and TRBJ2-7; D might be TRBD1 or TRBD2, each matching 6 bases. The V gene lost 6 bases and the J gene lost 5 bases, with 14 bases spanning the gap. Germline values: CDR1 SGHTA, CDR2 FQGNSA. CDR3 length: 13 residues. CDR3 DNA: TGTGCCAGCAGGAAGGGGGGAGGTGACGAGCAGTACTTC. It codes for CASRKGGGDEQYF. Combining the CDR3 with reference TRBV7-2 and TRBJ2-7 gives the whole variable domain GAGVSQSPSNKVTEKGKDVELRCDPISGHTALYWYRQSLGQGLEFLIYFQGNSAPDKSGLPSDRFSAERTGGSVSTLTIQRTQQEDSAVYLCASRKGGGDEQYFGPGTRLTVT.

DNA for the CDR3: TGTGCCAGCAGCTTGGAGGGAGGACCCGGGCCCCAGCATTTT. Its protein product is CASSLEGGPGPQHF. The chain is built from TRBV5-5 and TRBJ1-5; D remains ambiguous. Trimming took off 0 bases at V and 9 bases at J, with 13 bases between the two ends. CDR1 is SGHKS and CDR2 is YYEKEE in the germline V gene (reference sequence). This CDR3 contains 14 residues.

The CDR3 spells CASSRSGTGHSPLHF. The CDR3 DNA follows: TGCGCCAGCAGCCGATCCGGGACAGGACATTCACCCCTCCACTTT. The chain links TRBV4-3 to TRBJ1-6, with 8 bases lining up with TRBD1. V shed 4 bases, J shed 8 bases, and the junction held 7 bases outside the gene matches. The CDR3 contains 15 residues. Germline V gene lookup returns CDR1 LGHNA and CDR2 YSLEER.